Shown below are 25 T cell receptor beta chains from a single sample sequenced in a study of radiotherapy plus CTLA-4 blockade in lung cancer (dated by TCRdb to between 2018 and 2020). The library relied on the immunoSEQ multiplex PCR assay. TCRdb stores this immuneACCESS table with in-frame sequences only. Part of the clones is absent; in the studies checked, under half of the shortfall reflects unresolved V genes, and no reason is known for the rest. In this sample the table shows tens of thousands of clones, around 79% of which occur a single time. The ten largest account for 8.5% of the sample. Sequencing was performed on peripheral blood, taken from a patient treated with radiotherapy plus ipilimumab. All receptors come from a human donor with non-small cell lung cancer who had a complete response to radiotherapy plus ipilimumab.

The chain employs TRBV6-5 and TRBJ1-2; maybe TRBD1 (5 bases). This CDR3 contains 15 residues. The germline V gene has CDR1 MNHEY and CDR2 SVGAGI. Between the trimmed V and J ends, which lost 0 bases and 5 bases, there was a span of 13 bases. CDR3 loop: CASSYSMTVGYGYTF. Written as DNA, the CDR3 is TGTGCCAGCAGTTACTCGATGACAGTGGGATATGGCTACACCTTC.

The V and J genes are TRBV21-1 and TRBJ2-1; the table's D call, TRBD1, was not checked against the DNA. TRBV21-1 corresponds to a pseudogene. The CDR3 runs to 16 residues. The CDR3 DNA sequence: TGTGCCAGCAGCTTAGGTGGCAGCCTCAGGTACAATGAGCAGTTCTTC. Translating it yields CASSLGGSLRYNEQFF.

The chain employs TRBV6-5 and TRBJ2-7; possible D gene TRBD2, 6 bases. The CDR3 runs to 14 residues. Germline CDR1 reads MNHEY; CDR2 reads SVGAGI. Trimming pared 2 bases from V and 2 bases from J, leaving 10 bases between. The CDR3 is CASSYGTGAYEQYF. The CDR3 DNA is TGTGCCAGCAGTTACGGGACGGGGGCCTACGAGCAGTACTTC.

The rearrangement uses TRBV19 and TRBJ2-3, with TRBD1 identical over 10 bases. The length of the CDR3 is 15 residues. The V segment lost 4 bases and the J segment 2 bases; nucleotides outside the gene matches: 3. Germline lookup yields CDR1 LNHDA and CDR2 SQIVND (reference sequence). The chain's CDR3 is CASSRGQGNTDTQYF. The CDR3 DNA reads as TGTGCCAGTAGTAGGGGACAGGGGAACACAGATACGCAGTATTTT.

This clone turned up a few times. The J gene is TRBJ2-7, the V gene TRBV2; 10 bases agree with TRBD2. The CDR3 spans 17 residues. The J segment lost 4 bases and the V segment lost 5 bases, leaving 14 bases of the junction unmatched. Germline V gene sequence: CDR1 SNHLY, CDR2 FYNNEI. The CDR3 sequence is CASSQPLGLAVDYEQYV. For the CDR3, the DNA is TGTGCCAGCAGTCAACCCTTAGGACTAGCGGTCGATTACGAGCAGTACGTC.

Written as DNA, the CDR3 is TGTGCCAGCAGTGAGGCTAGCGGGCAGTACTTC. It codes for CASSEASGQYF. The chain has TRBV2 and TRBJ2-7, with 7 nucleotides matching TRBD2. Germline lookup yields CDR1 SNHLY and CDR2 FYNNEI. V shed 3 bases and J 9 bases; nucleotides not matched to a gene: 2. The CDR3 totals 11 residues.

Only one count was recorded for this clone. The V call is TRBV19, the J call TRBJ2-3; 10 bases match TRBD2. The CDR3 extends over 17 amino acids. V trimming: 0 bases; J trimming: 1 base; junction bases outside the gene matches: 4. Germline CDR1 reads LNHDA; CDR2 reads SQIVND (reference sequence). The CDR3, as DNA: TGTGCCAGTAGTATAGAATTAACTAGCGGGGGCACAGATACGCAGTATTTT. Translating it yields CASSIELTSGGTDTQYF.

The V and J genes are TRBV19 and TRBJ2-1; TRBD2 matches 13 bases. With 1 base clipped from V and 10 bases from J, the junction kept 4 bases outside the gene matches. The CDR3 length is 15 residues. Germline assignment: CDR1 LNHDA and CDR2 SQIVND (reference sequence). The CDR3 nucleotides read TGTGCCAGTAGTATAGCTGGACTAGCGGGAGTCGAGCAGTTCTTC. Its translation: CASSIAGLAGVEQFF.

This CDR3 reads CASSYGGNQPQHF. Written as DNA, the CDR3 is TGTGCCAGCAGTTATGGGGGGAATCAGCCCCAGCATTTT. V and J are TRBV27 and TRBJ1-5; TRBD1 is a possible D gene (5 bases). Trimming removed 4 bases from V and 4 bases from J, with 8 bases in between. CDR1 MNHEY and CDR2 SMNVEV come from the germline V gene (reference sequence). The CDR3 sequence is 13 residues long.

The chain combines TRBV28 with TRBJ1-2; TRBD1 matches at 9 bases. The V segment lost 5 bases and the J segment 10 bases; nucleotides outside the gene matches: 2. The CDR3 has 11 residues. Germline CDR1 and CDR2: MDHEN and SYDVKM. In DNA, the CDR3 is TGTGCCAGCAGTCGGGACAGGGCCTACACCTTC. Translation gives CASSRDRAYTF.

This sequence joins TRBV18 and TRBJ2-3; D is uncertain. The ends were cut back, 2 bases at V and 10 bases at J, with 16 bases in the middle. Germline V CDR1 and CDR2: KGHSH, LQKENI. This CDR3 is built from 14 residues. This chain's CDR3 is CASSPGLPPNAQYF. The DNA for the CDR3 is TGTGCCAGCTCACCAGGGCTACCCCCTAATGCGCAGTATTTT. Full variable domain (outside the CDR3, taken from reference TRBV18 and TRBJ2-3): NAGVMQNPRHLVRRRGQEARLRCSPMKGHSHVYWYRQLPEEGLKFMVYLQKENIIDESGMPKERFSAEFPKEGPSILRIQQVVRGDSAAYFCASSPGLPPNAQYFGPGTRLTVL.

The J gene is TRBJ2-1, the V gene TRBV5-1; perhaps TRBD1 as D (5 bases). Germline CDR1 and CDR2: SGHRS and YFSETQ. V lost 5 bases to trimming and J lost 5 bases, with 11 bases between them. CDR3 length: 13 residues. The CDR3 loop is CASSLTENNEQFF. The DNA of the CDR3 is TGCGCCAGCAGTTTGACAGAGAACAATGAGCAGTTCTTC. Drawing the rest from reference TRBV5-1 and TRBJ2-1, the complete variable domain is KAGVTQTPRYLIKTRGQQVTLSCSPISGHRSVSWYQQTPGQGLQFLFEYFSETQRNKGNFPGRFSGRQFSNSRSEMNVSTLELGDSALYLCASSLTENNEQFFGPGTRLTVL.

The chain recombines TRBV5-8 with TRBJ1-1; D may be TRBD1 (5 bases). There are 12 residues in the CDR3. The ends were cut back, 2 bases at V and 7 bases at J, with 9 bases in the middle. The germline gives CDR1 SGHTS, CDR2 YDEGEE. The CDR3: CASSFSGGEAFF. CDR3 bases: TGTGCCAGCAGCTTTTCCGGGGGTGAAGCTTTCTTT.

The gene calls are TRBV7-9 and TRBJ2-1; tentatively, D is TRBD2 (5 bases). V lost 3 bases and J 7 bases, leaving 16 bases between the germline ends. The CDR3 runs 15 residues. The germline V gene has CDR1 SEHNR and CDR2 FQNEAQ (reference sequence). The CDR3 nucleotides are TGTGCCAGCAGCTTGAGAGGGAGAGAGTCGAATGAGCAGTTCTTC. This translates into CASSLRGRESNEQFF.

This chain links TRBV30 with TRBJ2-6; 9 positions agree with TRBD1. J was trimmed by 0 bases and V by 2 bases; bases with no gene match: 2. The germline gives CDR1 GTSNPN, CDR2 SVGIG (reference sequence). The CDR3 is 16 amino acids. The CDR3: CAWSPGQGSGANVLTF. CDR3 DNA: TGTGCCTGGAGTCCGGGACAGGGCTCTGGGGCCAACGTCCTGACTTTC.

V and J are TRBV4-3 and TRBJ2-7, with a weak D call TRBD1 (5 bases). CDR1 LGHNA and CDR2 YSLEER come from the germline V gene. This CDR3 is 16 amino acids long. Trimming took 1 base from V and 0 from J, leaving 13 bases between them. The CDR3: CASSQVGQGFSYEQYF. DNA for the CDR3: TGCGCCAGCAGCCAAGTTGGCCAGGGCTTCTCCTACGAGCAGTACTTC.

The rearrangement joins TRBV28 to TRBJ2-7; 8 bases are shared with TRBD1. Germline CDR1 and CDR2: MDHEN and SYDVKM. This CDR3 spans 17 amino acids. After removal of 6 bases from V and 4 bases from J, the junction contained 17 bases not matched to a gene. The CDR3 sequence: CASSKPQGAPSSYEQYV. Written as DNA, the CDR3 is TGTGCCAGCAGCAAACCTCAGGGGGCCCCCTCATCTTACGAGCAGTACGTC.

The rearrangement uses TRBV4-1 and TRBJ2-7; D gene unclear. Germline-derived CDR1 and CDR2 are MGHRA and YSYEKL. Trimming removed 0 bases from V and 6 bases from J, with 6 bases in between. This CDR3 spans 12 amino acids. The CDR3 protein is CASSQDHFEQYF. The CDR3 nucleotides are TGCGCCAGCAGCCAAGATCACTTCGAGCAGTACTTC.

This clone has just one count. CDR3 amino acids: CATGDRANYGYTF. The CDR3 DNA sequence: TGTGCCACCGGGGACAGGGCTAACTATGGCTACACCTTC. The chain links TRBV2 to TRBJ1-2; the match to TRBD1 covers 9 bases. There are 13 residues in the CDR3. Losses at the gene ends were 10 bases for V and 0 bases for J; bases not matched to a gene: 3. From germline, CDR1 is SNHLY and CDR2 FYNNEI.

The genes are TRBV7-8 and TRBJ1-5; a weak D match, TRBD1 (6 bases). Trimming removed 1 base from V and 6 bases from J, with 10 bases in between. Per germline, CDR1 SGHVS and CDR2 FQNEAQ. This CDR3 comprises 14 residues. The CDR3 bases are TGTGCCAGCAGCTTAGGGGGAGGGGGTCAGCCCCAGCATTTT. This translates into CASSLGGGGQPQHF.

This rearrangement joins TRBV7-7 to TRBJ2-7, with 12 bases matching TRBD1. CDR1 and CDR2 from the germline V gene are SSHAT and FNYEAQ (reference sequence). The CDR3 runs 19 residues. CDR3 coding DNA: TGTGCTAGCAGCTTCACTAGACCTACCGGGACAGGGGGCAGATACGAGCAGTACGTC. It encodes CASSFTRPTGTGGRYEQYV.

The chain uses TRBV5-6 and TRBJ1-3, with 9 bases matching TRBD1. The J segment lost 4 bases and the V segment lost 4 bases, leaving 6 bases of the junction unmatched. Germline V lookup: CDR1 SGHDT, CDR2 YYEEEE. This CDR3 comprises 15 residues. This CDR3 reads CASSRGQGPGNTIYF. DNA of the CDR3: TGTGCCAGCAGCCGGGGACAGGGTCCGGGAAACACCATATATTTT.

The gene calls are TRBV27 and TRBJ1-5; a weak D match, TRBD1 (6 bases). The germline V gene encodes CDR1 MNHEY and CDR2 SMNVEV (reference sequence). The V end was cut by 6 bases, the J end by 5 bases, with 14 bases between. The CDR3 is made up of 14 amino acids. The CDR3 is CASSPTGYDQPQHF. The CDR3 nucleotides read TGTGCCAGCAGCCCCACAGGGTACGATCAGCCCCAGCATTTT.

This clone has a handful of counts. The gene calls are TRBV18 and TRBJ1-6; perhaps TRBD1 as D (5 bases). The germline CDR1 and CDR2 sequences are KGHSH and LQKENI. V gave up 4 bases and J gave up 9 bases, with 19 bases separating them. This CDR3 region has 16 residues. The CDR3 sequence: CASSLSQGEAGSPLHF. The CDR3 nucleotides are TGTGCCAGCTCACTCAGCCAAGGGGAGGCGGGTTCACCCCTCCACTTT.

The chain uses TRBV25-1 and TRBJ1-5; TRBD1 agrees at 8 bases. This CDR3 spans 14 amino acids. After removal of 4 bases from V and 4 bases from J, the junction contained 3 bases not matched to a gene. Germline CDR1 reads MGHDK; CDR2 reads SYGVNS. CDR3 residues: CASSGWTGNQPQHF. In DNA form, the CDR3 reads TGTGCCAGCAGTGGTTGGACAGGGAATCAGCCCCAGCATTTT.